Sequencing of this T cell receptor beta chain was carried out in a study of monozygotic twins with cystic fibrosis. General study points: J usage was most co-twin-similar in 8 of 16 pairs, V in 13. Clonality was generally low (median approximately 0.009), higher in the most severe patients. Monozygotic CF twins shared more identical nucleotide clonotypes than unrelated patients.

The CDR3 is made up of 14 amino acids. In germline, CDR1 is SNHLY, CDR2 FYNNEI. Comment on this clone: Its antigen is currently unknown.

Measured with immunoSEQ multiplex PCR; TCRdb has only the in-frame clones, and not every one. Of over 25,000 clones in the sample, roughly 97% are singletons; the top ten hold roughly 2.5%. V is TRBV2 and J is TRBJ2-1; TRBD2 matches 9 bases. The material sequenced was blood. The clonotype was recovered from a girl aged 2 to 10 with cystic fibrosis. The CDR3 nucleotides are TGTGCGAAGGGGGCGGGAGGGCCTCGGAGTGAGCAGTTCTTC. Protein product: CAKGAGGPRSEQFF.